These T cell receptor beta chains were read from a single sample in a study of a mutant IDH1 vaccine in newly diagnosed glioma. Generated by immunoSEQ multiplex PCR, the TCRdb table keeps only in-frame clones and is missing some. The sample has roughly 51,000 clones, approximately 88% seen once. These receptors have no known antigen. The sequencing here drew on PBMCs, taken from a glioma patient whose treatment included an IDH1 peptide vaccine. These receptors were taken from a woman under 40 with glioma. Some clones in this sample may be carry-over from other donors' samples. Both conserved end residues are part of each CDR3. Each record gives: CDR3 length, D gene, V gene, J gene, CDR3 protein. The D gene is left open where the match is weak.

cdr3_length: 14; d_call: -; v_call: TRBV18; j_call: TRBJ2-3; cdr3_aa: CASSPPVRTDTQYF
cdr3_length: 14; d_call: -; v_call: TRBV6-7; j_call: TRBJ1-4; cdr3_aa: CASSSWTRRGKLFF
cdr3_length: 16; d_call: TRBD2; v_call: TRBV2; j_call: TRBJ2-7; cdr3_aa: CASSEGLAGPSYEQYF
cdr3_length: 12; d_call: -; v_call: TRBV11-2; j_call: TRBJ1-1; cdr3_aa: CASSRVDTEAFF
cdr3_length: 14; d_call: -; v_call: TRBV9; j_call: TRBJ2-3; cdr3_aa: CASSVEDRTDTQYF
cdr3_length: 14; d_call: -; v_call: TRBV10-3; j_call: TRBJ2-1; cdr3_aa: CAISERGLYNEQFF
cdr3_length: 11; d_call: -; v_call: TRBV19; j_call: TRBJ1-2; cdr3_aa: CASPGVHGYTF
cdr3_length: 19; d_call: TRBD2; v_call: TRBV30; j_call: TRBJ2-1; cdr3_aa: CAWSVLGLAGGSSYNEQFF
cdr3_length: 14; d_call: TRBD1; v_call: TRBV11-3; j_call: TRBJ1-3; cdr3_aa: CATSRGRGGNTIYF
cdr3_length: 15; d_call: TRBD2; v_call: TRBV5-1; j_call: TRBJ2-2; cdr3_aa: CASRLAGGNTGELFF
cdr3_length: 17; d_call: -; v_call: TRBV27; j_call: TRBJ2-2; cdr3_aa: CASRSTKWTVNTGELFF
cdr3_length: 16; d_call: TRBD2; v_call: TRBV7-9; j_call: TRBJ2-2; cdr3_aa: CASSPTSGLNTGELFF
cdr3_length: 16; d_call: TRBD2; v_call: TRBV7-9; j_call: TRBJ2-1; cdr3_aa: CASSRPGSGSANEQFF
cdr3_length: 11; d_call: -; v_call: TRBV29-1; j_call: TRBJ2-3; cdr3_aa: CSGEKKDTQYF
cdr3_length: 15; d_call: TRBD1; v_call: TRBV7-8; j_call: TRBJ2-7; cdr3_aa: CASSLGTGGQNEQYF
cdr3_length: 13; d_call: -; v_call: TRBV19; j_call: TRBJ1-1; cdr3_aa: CASSQSGNTEAFF
cdr3_length: 18; d_call: TRBD2; v_call: TRBV29-1; j_call: TRBJ2-1; cdr3_aa: CSVESGTSGGSSYNEQFF
cdr3_length: 13; d_call: -; v_call: TRBV9; j_call: TRBJ1-5; cdr3_aa: CASGTGPVQPQHF
cdr3_length: 15; d_call: TRBD1; v_call: TRBV9; j_call: TRBJ2-7; cdr3_aa: CASSVVGQGAQEQYF
cdr3_length: 14; d_call: -; v_call: TRBV7-6; j_call: TRBJ1-5; cdr3_aa: CASSLVGGNQPQHF
cdr3_length: 14; d_call: -; v_call: TRBV29-1; j_call: TRBJ1-2; cdr3_aa: CSVGSVGGTYGYTF
cdr3_length: 14; d_call: TRBD2; v_call: TRBV11-2; j_call: TRBJ2-7; cdr3_aa: CASSLGLADYEQYF
cdr3_length: 15; d_call: -; v_call: TRBV13; j_call: TRBJ1-1; cdr3_aa: CASRVGGGGGTEAFF
cdr3_length: 17; d_call: TRBD2; v_call: TRBV2; j_call: TRBJ2-2; cdr3_aa: CASTRRVAGGPTGELFF
cdr3_length: 16; d_call: -; v_call: TRBV7-9; j_call: TRBJ2-1; cdr3_aa: CASKGQRTASYNEQFF